The 20 T cell receptor beta chains given below trace back to one sample, sequenced in a study of CD8 T cells in ankylosing spondylitis. MiXCR, run by TCRdb on the 5' RACE reads, gives a single entry per CDR3 protein. Of roughly 150,000 distinct CDR3 sequences in the sample, more than 5.5% were seen once. Source material: blood, either unsorted or a sorted T cell fraction (not recorded which). The receptors come from a female donor with ankylosing spondylitis or in good health (not recorded which).

This clonotype was seen at least ten times. J is TRBJ1-5 and V is TRBV4-1; 8 nucleotides agree with TRBD1. Germline V gene lookup returns CDR1 MGHRA and CDR2 YSYEKL. This CDR3 is 15 amino acids long. V was clipped by 0 bases and J by 7 bases; unmatched bases: 5. The CDR3 spells CASSQDQGAGQPQHF. CDR3 nucleotide sequence: TGCGCCAGCAGCCAAGATCAGGGGGCCGGGCAGCCCCAGCATTTT.

This clonotype was seen a few times. The J gene is TRBJ2-3, the V gene TRBV7-9; D is possibly TRBD1 or TRBD2 (5 bases each). CDR1 is SEHNR and CDR2 is FQNEAQ in the germline V gene (reference sequence). The CDR3 has 17 amino acids. The V gene lost 5 bases and the J gene lost 0 bases, with 18 bases spanning the gap. CDR3 sequence reads: CASSQPHGATSTDTQYF. The CDR3 DNA reads TGTGCCAGCAGCCAACCTCACGGGGCGACTAGCACAGATACGCAGTATTTT. Supplemented by reference TRBV7-9 and TRBJ2-3, the full variable domain reads DTGVSQNPRHKITKRGQNVTFRCDPISEHNRLYWYRQTLGQGPEFLTYFQNEAQLEKSRLLSDRFSAERPKGSFSTLEIQRTEQGDSAMYLCASSQPHGATSTDTQYFGPGTRLTVL.

The chain joins TRBV30 to TRBJ1-2, with D tentatively TRBD1 (5 bases). Trimming pared 2 bases from V and 2 bases from J, leaving 12 bases between. The CDR3 loop spans 14 amino acids. CDR1 and CDR2 from the germline V gene are GTSNPN and SVGIG (reference sequence). CDR3 residues: CAWSPGRANYGYTF. The CDR3 bases are TGTGCCTGGAGTCCCGGCAGGGCCAACTATGGCTACACCTTC.

A remark on this clonotype: One end of the junction varies from germline; a read error may be responsible. The chain joins TRBV5-1 to TRBJ1-1, with 7 nucleotides matching TRBD1. The V gene's germline CDR1 is SGHRS and CDR2 YFSETQ. This CDR3 has 16 amino acids. The CDR3 reads CASSLAPTGLNNETFF. The CDR3 DNA is TGTGCCAGCAGCTTGGCCCCGACAGGGTTGAACAATGAAACTTTCTTT.

In its sample, this clonotype was seen many times. V is TRBV5-1 and J is TRBJ1-6; unclear D gene. V shed 5 bases and J shed 6 bases, with 15 bases lying between them. The CDR3 contains 15 residues. The germline CDR1 and CDR2 sequences are SGHRS and YFSETQ. CDR3 amino acids: CASRPQTRTNSPLHF. The CDR3 DNA is TGCGCCAGCAGACCTCAGACAAGAACTAATTCACCCCTCCACTTT.

This clonotype was observed many times. This chain joins TRBV6-1 and TRBJ1-1; D perhaps matches TRBD1 (6 bases). This CDR3 comprises 14 residues. V lost 7 bases to trimming and J lost 4 bases, with 16 bases between them. CDR1 is MNHNS and CDR2 is SASEGT in the germline V gene. The CDR3 DNA follows: TGTGCCAGCAACCACAGGGCGGGTGGCACTGAAGCTTTCTTT. Translated: CASNHRAGGTEAFF.

This clonotype was recorded at least ten times. The chain combines TRBV11-2 with TRBJ2-2; D gene ambiguous. Trimming stripped 5 bases from V and 7 bases from J, with 5 bases between. This CDR3 is built from 11 residues. Germline CDR1 and CDR2: SGHAT and FQNNGV. In nucleotides, the CDR3 is TGTGCCAGCAGCCCCCTCGGGGAGCTGTTTTTT. Its protein is CASSPLGELFF.

This clonotype was recorded at least ten times. This chain uses TRBV30 with TRBJ2-7; TRBD1 aligns across 8 bases. V dropped 1 base and J dropped 3; count of bases not matched to a gene: 5. This CDR3 comprises 14 residues. The V gene's germline CDR1 is GTSNPN and CDR2 SVGIG (reference sequence). Written as DNA, the CDR3 is TGTGCCTGGAGTGCACTCGGACAGGGCTACGAGCAGTACTTC. It is translated as CAWSALGQGYEQYF.

This clonotype has a handful of counts. The chain uses TRBV6-4 and TRBJ2-3; D ambiguous. Germline values: CDR1 MRHNA, CDR2 SNTAGT. Deletions cut 5 bases from V and 0 bases from J, with 12 bases between. The CDR3 has 15 amino acids. CDR3 loop: CASSLGRSSTDTQYF. The CDR3 DNA follows: TGTGCCAGCAGTCTCGGACGGTCTAGCACAGATACGCAGTATTTT.

Many counts were recorded for this clonotype. The chain combines TRBV6-5 with TRBJ2-7; D not certain. Germline loops: CDR1 MNHEY, CDR2 SVGAGI. This CDR3 region has 14 residues. V was trimmed by 2 bases and J by 3 bases, leaving 11 bases between them. CDR3 residues: CASSYEGRSYEQYF. CDR3 nucleotides: TGTGCCAGCAGTTACGAAGGTCGGAGCTACGAGCAGTACTTC.

This clonotype has at least ten counts. The V call is TRBV9, the J call TRBJ2-1; TRBD1 matches at 7 bases. Germline trimming cut 0 bases from V and 8 bases from J; bases unmatched to any gene: 8. CDR1 SGDLS and CDR2 YYNGEE come from the germline V gene. The CDR3 contains 15 residues. As DNA, the CDR3 is TGTGCCAGCAGCGTAGCTGGACAGGAGGTCGATGAGCAGTTCTTC. This encodes CASSVAGQEVDEQFF.

This clonotype was found many times. The chain combines TRBV3-1 with TRBJ2-5; D remains unclear. Trimming removed 3 bases from V and 2 bases from J, with 16 bases in between. Per the germline V gene, CDR1 is LGHDT and CDR2 is YNNKEL (reference sequence). This CDR3 comprises 16 residues. Written as DNA, the CDR3 is TGTGCCAGCAGCCACCTCTTACGGACGGATCAAGAGACCCAGTACTTC. Amino acids: CASSHLLRTDQETQYF.

The table lists this clonotype with many counts. The chain links TRBV20-1 to TRBJ2-7; 7 bases map to TRBD2. J gave up 4 bases and V 5 bases, and 5 bases lay outside the gene matches. The CDR3 sequence is 12 residues long. Germline-derived CDR1 and CDR2 are DFQATT and SNEGSKA (reference sequence). The CDR3 sequence: CSAGGLNYEQYF. The CDR3 region has the DNA TGCAGTGCTGGGGGACTAAATTACGAGCAGTACTTC.

This clonotype was found many times. The CDR3 DNA reads as TGTGCCAGCTGGACCTCGTATAATTCACCCCTCCACTTT. Its protein product is CASWTSYNSPLHF. The chain joins TRBV6-2 or TRBV6-3 to TRBJ1-6; no clear D gene. The V and J ends lost 8 bases and 4 bases respectively, with 9 bases between them. The CDR3 sequence is 13 residues long. Germline CDR1 and CDR2: MNHEY and SVGEGT.

This clonotype came up a few times. It may be a read error: a sequence one base away is much more abundant. The chain joins TRBV15 to TRBJ2-7; 7 bases fit TRBD1. Germline V gene lookup returns CDR1 LNHNV and CDR2 YYDKDF (reference sequence). There are 16 residues in the CDR3. The V segment lost 0 bases and the J segment 6 bases; nucleotides outside the gene matches: 11. The CDR3 here is CATSRDLVGRDSEQYF. CDR3 DNA: TGTGCCACCAGCAGAGATCTTGTGGGAAGGGACAGCGAGCAGTACTTC.

This clonotype was counted many times. V gene TRBV5-6 combines with J gene TRBJ2-2; D gene uncertain. V gave up 0 bases and J gave up 5 bases, with 11 bases separating them. Per germline, CDR1 SGHDT and CDR2 YYEEEE. The CDR3 has 15 residues. CDR3 nucleotide sequence: TGTGCCAGCAGCTTGGGTAGCCATTTAACCGGGGAGCTGTTTTTT. Translated: CASSLGSHLTGELFF.

Ten or more counts support this clonotype. This chain links TRBV7-9 with TRBJ1-2, with 8 bases that match TRBD1. In germline, CDR1 is SEHNR, CDR2 FQNEAQ (reference sequence). V lost 6 bases, J lost 4 bases, and 4 bases stayed unmatched. The CDR3 covers 13 residues. Here the CDR3 DNA reads TGTGCCAGCAGTTCGGACAGGGCCTATGGCTACACCTTC. Its protein is CASSSDRAYGYTF.

This clonotype was recorded at least ten times. This chain uses TRBV15 with TRBJ2-1; the D gene is possibly TRBD2 (6 bases). With 0 bases removed from V and 10 bases from J, the gap between germline ends came to 10 bases. The germline CDR1 and CDR2 sequences are LNHNV and YYDKDF (reference sequence). CDR3 length equals 13 residues. This CDR3 reads CATSRDRGSEQFF. CDR3 nucleotide sequence: TGTGCCACCAGCAGAGATCGGGGGAGCGAGCAGTTCTTC.

The table lists this clonotype with many counts. The V and J genes are TRBV5-6 and TRBJ1-1; TRBD1 might be the D (6 bases). CDR1 and CDR2 from the germline V gene are SGHDT and YYEEEE. The V and J ends lost 2 bases and 7 bases respectively, with 12 bases between them. CDR3 length equals 13 residues. Here the CDR3 reads CASSLGTLNEAFF. The DNA for the CDR3 is TGTGCCAGCAGCTTAGGGACACTGAATGAAGCTTTCTTT. The variable domain in full, completed from reference TRBV5-6 and TRBJ1-1, reads DAGVTQSPTHLIKTRGQQVTLRCSPKSGHDTVSWYQQALGQGPQFIFQYYEEEERQRGNFPDRFSGHQFPNYSSELNVNALLLGDSALYLCASSLGTLNEAFFGQGTRLTVV.

This chain connects TRBV7-3 to TRBJ1-5; D remains unclear. Per germline, CDR1 SGHTA and CDR2 FQGTGA. With 5 bases removed from V and 3 bases from J, the gap between germline ends came to 8 bases. The CDR3 is made up of 13 amino acids. The CDR3 nucleotides read TGTGCCAGCAGCCTCGACAACAATCAGCCCCAGCATTTT. It translates to CASSLDNNQPQHF.